This is a list of T cell receptor beta chains from one sample in a study of beta chain features in type 1 diabetes. The assay was immunoSEQ multiplex PCR, and TCRdb's table has in-frame clones only and misses some. The profile covers 850,000 to 900,000 clones, with about a sixth appearing a single time and roughly 0.025% taken by the ten largest. Input material: naive CD4+ T cells from blood. Receptors originate from a woman between 18 and 29 years old in good health. Each CDR3 is given with its conserved first and last residue. A D gene is named only where the DNA matches it firmly. Rows give clone size only sometimes, using once, few, many, or a class for an expanded clone.

size: few
V: TRBV29-1
J: TRBJ2-1
D: TRBD1
CDR3: CSVGGERDRVYNEQFF
DNA: TGCAGCGTTGGGGGGGAGCGGGACAGGGTCTACAATGAGCAGTTCTTC

size: NA
V: TRBV20-1
J: TRBJ1-1
D: NA
CDR3: CSRTPNTEAFF
DNA: TGCAGTAGGACACCGAACACTGAAGCTTTCTTT

size: few
V: TRBV7-9
J: TRBJ2-7
D: NA
CDR3: CASSTQGVPSYEQYF
DNA: TGTGCCAGCAGCACCCAAGGGGTCCCTTCCTACGAGCAGTACTTC

size: NA
V: TRBV5-1
J: TRBJ2-1
D: TRBD2
CDR3: CASSLRLAGRYNEQFF
DNA: TGCGCCAGCAGCTTACGGCTAGCGGGCCGATACAATGAGCAGTTCTTC

size: NA
V: TRBV7-2
J: TRBJ2-3
D: TRBD2
CDR3: CASSLESSGRALYF
DNA: TGTGCCAGCAGCTTAGAGTCTAGCGGGAGGGCCCTCTATTTT

size: NA
V: TRBV4-3
J: TRBJ1-1
D: NA
CDR3: CASSQDRKGETEAFF
DNA: TGCGCCAGCAGCCAAGATCGAAAAGGGGAAACTGAAGCTTTCTTT

size: NA
V: TRBV6-5
J: TRBJ1-1
D: NA
CDR3: CASSSTTSRGSFF
DNA: TGTGCCAGCAGTTCAACAACCTCGAGGGGATCTTTCTTT

size: NA
V: TRBV5-8
J: TRBJ2-1
D: NA
CDR3: CASQVGIRQFF
DNA: TGTGCCAGCCAGGTCGGGATTAGACAGTTCTTC

size: few
V: TRBV7-2
J: TRBJ1-1
D: TRBD1
CDR3: CASSQRRTGAGEAFF
DNA: TGTGCCAGCAGCCAACGAAGGACAGGGGCGGGTGAAGCTTTCTTT

size: few
V: TRBV25-1
J: TRBJ2-2
D: NA
CDR3: CASSVRYGTGELFF
DNA: TGTGCCAGCAGTGTGCGATACGGCACCGGGGAGCTGTTTTTT

size: few
V: TRBV6-6
J: TRBJ2-1
D: TRBD2
CDR3: CASSYMLAGGPAEQFF
DNA: TGTGCCAGCAGTTACATGCTAGCGGGAGGGCCTGCTGAGCAGTTCTTC

size: once
V: TRBV28
J: TRBJ1-3
D: TRBD1
CDR3: CASSTPDRRSGNTIYF
DNA: TGTGCCAGCAGTACTCCGGACAGGAGGTCTGGAAACACCATATATTTT

size: NA
V: TRBV19
J: TRBJ1-4
D: NA
CDR3: CASSMSVNEKLFF
DNA: TGTGCCAGTAGTATGAGCGTTAATGAAAAACTGTTTTTT

size: NA
V: TRBV7-8
J: TRBJ2-2
D: NA
CDR3: CASSSTTLGDNTGELFF
DNA: TGTGCCAGCAGCTCTACCACGCTAGGGGACAACACCGGGGAGCTGTTTTTT

size: NA
V: TRBV14
J: TRBJ1-3
D: NA
CDR3: CASSPSGNTIYF
DNA: TGTGCCAGCAGCCCCTCTGGAAACACCATATATTTT

size: few
V: TRBV7-9
J: TRBJ2-7
D: TRBD2
CDR3: CASSFYAGGAYEQYF
DNA: TGTGCCAGCAGCTTTTATGCGGGAGGGGCCTACGAGCAGTACTTC

size: few
V: TRBV11-2
J: TRBJ2-7
D: TRBD1
CDR3: CASSSAGGHEQYF
DNA: TGTGCCAGCAGCTCCGCAGGGGGACACGAGCAGTACTTC

size: few
V: TRBV10-2
J: TRBJ2-7
D: NA
CDR3: CASKSLGSVSEQYF
DNA: TGCGCCAGCAAATCCTTGGGGTCAGTAAGCGAGCAGTACTTC

size: NA
V: TRBV30
J: TRBJ2-3
D: NA
CDR3: CAWITTDTQYF
DNA: TGTGCCTGGATTACAACAGATACGCAGTATTTT

size: NA
V: TRBV9
J: TRBJ2-2
D: NA
CDR3: CASSVGGNTGELFF
DNA: TGTGCCAGCAGCGTAGGGGGGAACACCGGGGAGCTGTTTTTT

size: few
V: TRBV18
J: TRBJ2-2
D: NA
CDR3: CASSLALASNTGELFF
DNA: TGTGCCAGCTCACTCGCCCTAGCGTCGAACACCGGGGAGCTGTTTTTT

size: few
V: TRBV7-8
J: TRBJ2-2
D: NA
CDR3: CASSLVGAGELFF
DNA: TGTGCCAGCAGCTTAGTAGGCGCCGGGGAGCTGTTTTTT

size: many
V: TRBV28
J: TRBJ2-5
D: NA
CDR3: CASSFPQETQYF
DNA: TGTGCCAGCAGTTTCCCACAAGAGACCCAGTACTTC

size: NA
V: TRBV7-2
J: TRBJ2-1
D: TRBD2
CDR3: CASRKLAGGPDEQFF
DNA: TGTGCCAGCAGGAAACTAGCGGGAGGGCCGGATGAGCAGTTCTTC

size: few
V: TRBV7-9
J: TRBJ2-2
D: NA
CDR3: CASSSARLTGELFF
DNA: TGTGCCAGCAGTTCCGCCAGATTGACCGGGGAGCTGTTTTTT

size: NA
V: TRBV7-9
J: TRBJ1-2
D: TRBD1
CDR3: CASSSWDREISNYGYTF
DNA: TGTGCCAGCAGCTCCTGGGACAGGGAAATCTCTAACTATGGCTACACCTTC

size: NA
V: TRBV27
J: TRBJ2-1
D: NA
CDR3: CASSTYNEQFF
DNA: TGTGCCAGCAGTACGTACAATGAGCAGTTCTTC

size: few
V: TRBV7-2
J: TRBJ1-2
D: NA
CDR3: CASSFAAGEIYGYTF
DNA: TGTGCCAGCAGCTTTGCGGCAGGCGAAATCTATGGCTACACCTTC

size: NA
V: TRBV4-3
J: TRBJ2-2
D: TRBD1
CDR3: CASSQESGTVYTGELFF
DNA: TGCGCCAGCAGCCAAGAGTCCGGGACAGTTTACACCGGGGAGCTGTTTTTT

size: NA
V: TRBV6-1
J: TRBJ1-1
D: NA
CDR3: CASSRDVRAFF
DNA: TGTGCCAGCAGTAGGGACGTCCGAGCTTTCTTT

size: NA
V: TRBV29-1
J: TRBJ2-3
D: TRBD1
CDR3: CSAVGQASTDTQYF
DNA: TGCAGCGCCGTGGGACAGGCTAGCACAGATACGCAGTATTTT

size: NA
V: TRBV6-6
J: TRBJ2-1
D: NA
CDR3: CASSHIPGGVGNEQFF
DNA: TGTGCCAGCAGTCATATACCCGGGGGAGTAGGGAATGAGCAGTTCTTC

size: NA
V: TRBV28
J: TRBJ2-2
D: NA
CDR3: CASKATVGMNTGELFF
DNA: TGTGCCAGCAAAGCGACAGTCGGGATGAACACCGGGGAGCTGTTTTTT

size: few
V: TRBV7-2
J: TRBJ2-5
D: NA
CDR3: CASSLVLSSETQYF
DNA: TGTGCCAGCAGCTTAGTCCTATCATCGGAGACCCAGTACTTC

size: few
V: TRBV7-9
J: TRBJ1-1
D: NA
CDR3: CASSREFITEAFF
DNA: TGTGCCAGCAGCCGAGAATTTATCACTGAAGCTTTCTTT

size: NA
V: TRBV4-2
J: TRBJ2-4
D: NA
CDR3: CASSQDSGAKNIQYF
DNA: TGTGCCAGCAGCCAAGATTCCGGAGCCAAAAACATTCAGTACTTC

size: few
V: TRBV2
J: TRBJ2-3
D: TRBD1
CDR3: CASSGQGLDTQYF
DNA: TGTGCCAGCAGTGGACAGGGTCTAGATACGCAGTATTTT

size: NA
V: TRBV10-3
J: TRBJ2-1
D: NA
CDR3: CAISEHQGYEQFF
DNA: TGTGCCATCAGTGAGCATCAGGGTTATGAGCAGTTCTTC

size: few
V: TRBV7-2
J: TRBJ2-3
D: NA
CDR3: CASRAGGGDTQYF
DNA: TGTGCCAGCCGTGCTGGTGGAGGAGATACGCAGTATTTT

size: NA
V: TRBV6-6
J: TRBJ2-1
D: TRBD2
CDR3: CASTLAAYNEQFF
DNA: TGTGCCAGCACTCTAGCGGCCTACAATGAGCAGTTCTTC

size: NA
V: TRBV5-6
J: TRBJ2-7
D: NA
CDR3: CASSFWGVGYEQYF
DNA: TGTGCCAGCAGCTTTTGGGGGGTCGGCTACGAGCAGTACTTC

size: NA
V: TRBV7-9
J: TRBJ2-2
D: NA
CDR3: CASSLVNAGELFF
DNA: TGTGCCAGCAGCTTGGTGAACGCCGGGGAGCTGTTTTTT

size: few
V: TRBV15
J: TRBJ2-1
D: TRBD2
CDR3: CATSRSNSGRYNEQFF
DNA: TGTGCCACCAGCAGATCAAATAGCGGGAGATACAATGAGCAGTTCTTC

size: NA
V: TRBV6-6
J: TRBJ1-2
D: TRBD1
CDR3: CASSYGSGTGYGYTF
DNA: TGTGCCAGCAGTTACGGGTCAGGGACAGGGTATGGCTACACCTTC

size: few
V: TRBV11-2
J: TRBJ2-1
D: TRBD2
CDR3: CASSATSGRVYEQFF
DNA: TGTGCCAGCAGCGCGACTAGCGGGAGGGTCTATGAGCAGTTCTTC

size: few
V: TRBV28
J: TRBJ2-1
D: NA
CDR3: CASSSIKTYEQFF
DNA: TGTGCCAGCAGTTCCATTAAAACATACGAGCAGTTCTTC

size: NA
V: TRBV6-6
J: TRBJ1-1
D: TRBD1
CDR3: CASSQQGRNTEAFF
DNA: TGTGCCAGCAGCCAACAGGGGCGGAACACTGAAGCTTTCTTT

size: NA
V: TRBV6-5
J: TRBJ2-2
D: TRBD1
CDR3: CASSGQGNTGELFF
DNA: TGTGCCAGCAGCGGACAGGGGAACACCGGGGAGCTGTTTTTT

size: NA
V: TRBV11-3
J: TRBJ2-1
D: NA
CDR3: CASSLKAEDSEQFF
DNA: TGTGCCAGCAGCTTAAAAGCCGAGGACAGTGAGCAGTTCTTC

size: NA
V: TRBV2
J: TRBJ1-5
D: NA
CDR3: CASSEALTDSNHF
DNA: TGTGCCAGCAGTGAAGCGTTGACCGATTCGAACCATTTT

size: few
V: TRBV5-1
J: TRBJ1-2
D: NA
CDR3: CASSLWSSRGYTF
DNA: TGCGCCAGCAGCTTGTGGAGTAGTCGGGGCTACACCTTC

size: few
V: TRBV5-1
J: TRBJ2-5
D: NA
CDR3: CASSGAQRGETQYF
DNA: TGCGCCAGCTCAGGGGCTCAGAGGGGGGAGACCCAGTACTTC

size: NA
V: TRBV2
J: TRBJ2-5
D: NA
CDR3: CASSGGGSKETQYF
DNA: TGTGCCAGCAGTGGCGGGGGCAGTAAAGAGACCCAGTACTTC

size: NA
V: TRBV25-1
J: TRBJ2-7
D: NA
CDR3: CASSESSGTYEQYF
DNA: TGTGCCAGCAGTGAATCATCGGGTACCTACGAGCAGTACTTC

size: few
V: TRBV27
J: TRBJ1-5
D: NA
CDR3: CASSLVSGGNQPQHF
DNA: TGTGCCAGCAGTTTAGTGTCGGGGGGCAATCAGCCCCAGCATTTT

size: few
V: TRBV28
J: TRBJ2-1
D: NA
CDR3: CASTQPLGPSEQFF
DNA: TGTGCCAGCACCCAACCCCTGGGGCCGTCCGAGCAGTTCTTC

size: NA
V: TRBV27
J: TRBJ2-7
D: NA
CDR3: CASNSRGAYEQYF
DNA: TGTGCCAGCAACTCAAGGGGTGCCTACGAGCAGTACTTC

size: few
V: TRBV5-6
J: TRBJ2-2
D: TRBD2
CDR3: CASTKKRESGTGELFF
DNA: TGTGCCAGCACCAAAAAGCGGGAGTCGGGCACCGGGGAGCTGTTTTTT

size: few
V: TRBV7-2
J: TRBJ2-1
D: TRBD1
CDR3: CASRRDRGTYNEQFF
DNA: TGTGCCAGCAGGAGGGACAGGGGAACCTACAATGAGCAGTTCTTC

size: few
V: TRBV7-2
J: TRBJ2-3
D: NA
CDR3: CASSVGGGSTDTQYF
DNA: TGTGCCAGCAGCGTGGGAGGGGGTAGCACAGATACGCAGTATTTT